Below are 24 T cell receptor beta chains sequenced from a single sample in a study of T cell repertoires in cytomegalovirus infection. Via MiXCR, TCRdb re-called the reads, giving one row per CDR3 protein. The sample has fewer than 60,000 distinct CDR3 sequences, roughly 21% seen once. Antigens for these TCRs are unknown. The material sequenced was CD8+ T cells from cultured PBMCs, taken from culture after CMV antigen stimulation. The origin of the receptors is a human donor in good health (CMV status not recorded). Some clones in this sample may be carry-over from other donors' samples.

V and J are TRBV6-5 and TRBJ2-7, with 8 bases lining up with TRBD1. The CDR3 is 14 amino acids. The trim removed 7 bases at V and 6 bases at J, leaving 11 bases unmatched. Germline V gene data show CDR1 as MNHEY and CDR2 as SVGAGI. The CDR3 coding sequence is TGTGCCAGCACCAAACCGGGACAGGCCTCCGAGCAGTACTTC. Translated: CASTKPGQASEQYF.

The chain joins TRBV7-9 to TRBJ2-7; no clear D. This CDR3 region has 12 residues. V lost 5 bases and J 5 bases, leaving 10 bases between the germline ends. Germline-derived CDR1 and CDR2 are SEHNR and FQNEAQ (reference sequence). CDR3: CASSLSIHEQYF. The CDR3 coding sequence is TGTGCCAGCAGCCTCTCGATTCACGAGCAGTACTTC.

The V gene is TRBV11-2, the J gene TRBJ2-5; 7 bases map to TRBD2. The CDR3 extends over 15 amino acids. CDR1 SGHAT and CDR2 FQNNGV come from the germline V gene. V lost 5 bases to trimming and J lost 4 bases; unmatched junction nucleotides: 10. The CDR3, as DNA: TGTGCCAGCAGCCCTAACATAGGGGAGGGAGAGACCCAGTACTTC. It translates to CASSPNIGEGETQYF.

This clonotype turned up a few times. The V gene is TRBV7-2, the J gene TRBJ1-2; D remains unclear. CDR1 is SGHTA and CDR2 is FQGNSA in the germline V gene. The CDR3 spans 15 residues. The V and J ends lost 6 bases and 0 bases respectively, with 14 bases between them. This CDR3 reads CASSTLVVANYGYTF. The CDR3 coding sequence is TGTGCCAGCAGTACACTCGTAGTAGCTAACTATGGCTACACCTTC.

This clonotype was recorded a few times. V gene TRBV5-1 combines with J gene TRBJ1-1, with D unclear. V lost 0 bases and J 5 bases, leaving 14 bases between the germline ends. Germline V CDR1 and CDR2: SGHRS, YFSETQ. The CDR3 length is 15 residues. Written as DNA, the CDR3 is TGCGCCAGCAGCTTGGATACCGGTGGAGGGACTGAAGCTTTCTTT. Protein: CASSLDTGGGTEAFF. The whole variable domain, filled in from reference TRBV5-1 and TRBJ1-1, reads KAGVTQTPRYLIKTRGQQVTLSCSPISGHRSVSWYQQTPGQGLQFLFEYFSETQRNKGNFPGRFSGRQFSNSRSEMNVSTLELGDSALYLCASSLDTGGGTEAFFGQGTRLTVV.

This clonotype has only a few counts. The chain couples TRBV7-9 to TRBJ1-2; 7 nucleotides align to TRBD1. With V trimmed by 1 base and J by 3 bases, 14 bases remained unmatched. Germline assignment: CDR1 SEHNR and CDR2 FQNEAQ (reference sequence). This CDR3 is built from 18 residues. Written as DNA, the CDR3 is TGTGCCAGCAGCTTAGGGCCAGGGGGAGGCATTTCGGACTATGGCTACACCTTC. It yields the protein CASSLGPGGGISDYGYTF.

The rearrangement uses TRBV11-3 and TRBJ1-1, with TRBD1 matching over 8 bases. The V and J ends lost 5 bases and 11 bases, in that order; junction bases with no gene match: 13. Germline V gene lookup returns CDR1 SGHNT and CDR2 YENEEA. There are 14 residues in the CDR3. CDR3 DNA: TGTGCCAGCAGCCTCGGGGAGGGGACAGGTGACGCTTTCTTT. Translated: CASSLGEGTGDAFF.

The J gene is TRBJ2-7, the V gene TRBV7-9; D is undetermined. V lost 4 bases and J 0 bases, leaving 13 bases between the germline ends. The CDR3 consists of 15 residues. Per the germline V gene, CDR1 is SEHNR and CDR2 is FQNEAQ (reference sequence). The CDR3 is CASSSSQRPSYEQYF. The CDR3 region has the DNA TGTGCCAGCAGCTCCTCCCAGCGACCCTCCTACGAGCAGTACTTC.

This clonotype was recorded a few times. This chain's CDR3 is CAVTREAGELFF. DNA of the CDR3: TGTGCCGTCACCCGCGAGGCCGGGGAGCTGTTTTTT. The chain employs TRBV12-3 or TRBV12-4 and TRBJ2-2; no definite D call. The CDR3 contains 12 residues. With 11 bases removed from V and 6 bases from J, the gap between germline ends came to 13 bases.

The V gene is TRBV6-9, the J gene TRBJ2-4; 9 bases map to TRBD1. This CDR3 comprises 17 residues. Losses at the gene ends were 3 bases for V and 3 bases for J; bases not matched to a gene: 9. Germline V gene sequence: CDR1 MNHGY, CDR2 SVAAGI. The CDR3 coding sequence is TGTGCCAGCAGTTACTACGTTACGACAGGGGGCAAAAACATTCAGTACTTC. Amino acids: CASSYYVTTGGKNIQYF.

The gene calls are TRBV6-1 and TRBJ2-7; TRBD2 agrees at 9 bases. Germline loops: CDR1 MNHNS, CDR2 SASEGT. With V trimmed by 5 bases and J by 1 base, 9 bases remained unmatched. The CDR3 covers 16 residues. The CDR3 DNA sequence: TGTGCCAGCAGTCCCCCCTCTAGCGGGGCGTCCTACGAGCAGTACTTC. Its translation is CASSPPSSGASYEQYF.

This clonotype was observed a handful of times. The chain recombines TRBV6-5 with TRBJ1-2; possibly TRBD1 for D (6 bases). V lost 3 bases and J lost 3, with 8 bases in between. CDR3 length: 13 amino acids. CDR1 and CDR2 from the germline V gene are MNHEY and SVGAGI. The CDR3, as DNA: TGTGCCAGCAGTTATGGACAGTACTATGGCTACACCTTC. As protein: CASSYGQYYGYTF.

This clonotype showed up just a few times. In nucleotides, the CDR3 is TGTGCCAGCAGTGAGTCGGTTTATGGCTACACCTTC. Translation gives CASSESVYGYTF. The rearrangement uses TRBV25-1 and TRBJ1-2; D unresolved. The CDR3 covers 12 residues. Germline CDR1 is MGHDK and CDR2 is SYGVNS. V lost 3 bases and J 5 bases, leaving 7 bases between the germline ends.

This clonotype came up a few times. The chain couples TRBV9 to TRBJ2-1, with a weak D call TRBD2 (6 bases). CDR3 size: 15 residues. Trimming took off 4 bases at V and 6 bases at J, with 17 bases between the two ends. Germline loops: CDR1 SGDLS, CDR2 YYNGEE. In nucleotides, the CDR3 is TGTGCCAGCAGCCCGCGGACTACCCCGTCCAATGAGCAGTTCTTC. This codes for CASSPRTTPSNEQFF.

In its sample, this clonotype was seen once. This chain connects TRBV7-6 to TRBJ1-2; D gene ambiguous. The CDR3 extends over 14 amino acids. Germline V CDR1 and CDR2: SGHVS, FNYEAQ. V dropped 2 bases and J dropped 5 bases, with 12 bases sitting between them. The CDR3 loop reads CASSLFQVGYGYTF. DNA of the CDR3: TGTGCCAGCAGCTTATTCCAGGTTGGGTATGGCTACACCTTC.

The chain is built from TRBV7-8 and TRBJ1-1, with no clear D. V lost 4 bases and J lost 5, with 8 bases in between. Germline loops: CDR1 SGHVS, CDR2 FQNEAQ. The CDR3 runs to 12 residues. The CDR3 sequence: CASSYGVTEAFF. For the CDR3, the DNA is TGTGCCAGCAGCTATGGAGTTACTGAAGCTTTCTTT. Filled out from reference TRBV7-8 and TRBJ1-1, the complete variable domain reads GAGVSQSPRYKVAKRGQDVALRCDPISGHVSLFWYQQALGQGPEFLTYFQNEAQLDKSGLPSDRFFAERPEGSVSTLKIQRTQQEDSAVYLCASSYGVTEAFFGQGTRLTVV.

V and J are TRBV12-3 or TRBV12-4 and TRBJ2-1; TRBD2 matches 16 bases. V shed 4 bases, J shed 13 bases, and the junction held 13 bases outside the gene matches. The CDR3 contains 17 residues. CDR3 bases: TGTGCCAGCAGTTCTGAACACCCGGGACTAGCGGGGGGGCGCCAGTTCTTC. Its translation is CASSSEHPGLAGGRQFF.

In this sample, this clonotype turned up a few times. The chain recombines TRBV6-5 with TRBJ2-6; D not certain. Germline V lookup: CDR1 MNHEY, CDR2 SVGAGI. This CDR3 contains 15 residues. V gave up 0 bases and J gave up 2 bases, with 5 bases separating them. The chain's CDR3 is CASSYSSTGANVLTF. CDR3 in DNA: TGTGCCAGCAGTTACTCAAGTACTGGGGCCAACGTCCTGACTTTC.

V gene TRBV4-1 combines with J gene TRBJ1-5; D remains unclear. Trimming removed 3 bases from V and 3 bases from J, with 6 bases in between. Per germline, CDR1 MGHRA and CDR2 YSYEKL. The CDR3 contains 13 residues. The CDR3 DNA follows: TGCGCCAGCAGCCAGGCCCCCAATCAGCCCCAGCATTTT. Translating it yields CASSQAPNQPQHF.

This clonotype was detected ten times or more. The genes are TRBV7-8 and TRBJ2-5, with no clear D. Germline V gene lookup returns CDR1 SGHVS and CDR2 FQNEAQ. The length of the CDR3 is 13 residues. Trimming stripped 1 base from V and 3 bases from J, with 6 bases between. CDR3 amino acids: CASSLGGEETQYF. CDR3 coding DNA: TGTGCCAGCAGCTTAGGTGGGGAAGAGACCCAGTACTTC. The full variable domain, rest sourced from reference TRBV7-8 and TRBJ2-5, is GAGVSQSPRYKVAKRGQDVALRCDPISGHVSLFWYQQALGQGPEFLTYFQNEAQLDKSGLPSDRFFAERPEGSVSTLKIQRTQQEDSAVYLCASSLGGEETQYFGPGTRLLVL.

The chain recombines TRBV30 with TRBJ1-1; D is unclear. Germline CDR1 reads GTSNPN; CDR2 reads SVGIG (reference sequence). This CDR3 comprises 12 residues. Trimming stripped 4 bases from V and 5 bases from J, with 11 bases between. The CDR3 bases are TGTGCCTGGACCCCCGCCGGGACTGAAGCTTTCTTT. The encoded protein is CAWTPAGTEAFF.

V is TRBV10-3 and J is TRBJ2-7; D might be TRBD1 (6 bases). The CDR3 contains 12 residues. Trimming removed 11 bases from V and 3 bases from J, with 14 bases in between. Germline values: CDR1 ENHRY, CDR2 SYGVKD. CDR3 region: CAVLQGNYEQYF. DNA for the CDR3: TGTGCCGTCCTACAGGGAAACTACGAGCAGTACTTC.

The V call is TRBV7-2, the J call TRBJ2-5; TRBD2 is a possible D gene (6 bases). V was clipped by 2 bases and J by 5 bases, with 12 bases between them. CDR3 size: 14 residues. CDR1 is SGHTA, CDR2 FQGNSA, per germline. The CDR3 nucleotides read TGTGCCAGCAGCTTATTACTAGCTGGCGAGACCCAGTACTTC. Protein sequence: CASSLLLAGETQYF.

This clonotype was seen more than once but under ten times. The J gene is TRBJ2-3, the V gene TRBV15, with 13 bases matching TRBD2. The ends lost 9 bases at V and 8 bases at J; junction bases unmatched: 11. The germline V gene has CDR1 LNHNV and CDR2 YYDKDF (reference sequence). This CDR3 has 15 residues. In nucleotides, the CDR3 is TGTGCCACAGGACTAGCGGGGGCCACTTCGGGTACGCAGTATTTT. Translating gives CATGLAGATSGTQYF.